Shown below are 18 T cell receptor beta chains from a single sample sequenced in a study of tumour-infiltrating T cells in Burkitt lymphoma. Libraries were prepared by immunoSEQ multiplex PCR; TCRdb keeps only in-frame clonotypes and omits some of them. Seen here are about 600 clones, about a sixth observed once, and the top ten hold about 4%. The material sequenced was tumor tissue. The source is a human donor with Burkitt lymphoma.

This chain connects TRBV6-6 to TRBJ1-1; D may be TRBD1 (6 bases). Trimming removed 1 base at V and 7 bases at J, with 7 bases between. In germline, CDR1 is MNHNY, CDR2 SVGAGI (reference sequence). This CDR3 comprises 12 residues. The chain's CDR3 is CASSYFRGEAFF. The DNA of the CDR3 is TGTGCCAGCAGTTACTTCAGGGGTGAAGCTTTCTTT.

The chain has TRBV2 and TRBJ2-1; TRBD2 is a possible D gene (6 bases). The germline V and J ends were trimmed by 8 bases and 6 bases, with 17 bases remaining between them. Germline V gene sequence: CDR1 SNHLY, CDR2 FYNNEI. This CDR3 region has 14 residues. The CDR3 reads CASLRGTASNEQFF. CDR3 in DNA: TGTGCCAGCTTACGCGGGACCGCGAGCAATGAGCAGTTCTTC. The full variable domain, its missing parts supplied by reference TRBV2 and TRBJ2-1, is EPEVTQTPSHQVTQMGQEVILRCVPISNHLYFYWYRQILGQKVEFLVSFYNNEISEKSEIFDDQFSVERPDGSNFTLKIRSTKLEDSAMYFCASLRGTASNEQFFGPGTRLTVL.

The rearrangement links TRBV4-3 to TRBJ2-5; possible D gene TRBD1, 6 bases. Looked up from germline, CDR1 is LGHNA and CDR2 is YSLEER. The V and J ends lost 3 bases and 4 bases respectively, with 15 bases between them. The CDR3 is 15 amino acids. CDR3 protein: CASSQQQGMGETQYF. The CDR3 DNA reads as TGCGCCAGCAGCCAGCAACAGGGCATGGGAGAGACCCAGTACTTC.

The CDR3 DNA follows: TGCGCCAGCAGCCAAGGGACTACCTACGAGCAGTACTTC. This codes for CASSQGTTYEQYF. The chain is built from TRBV4-3 and TRBJ2-7; D might be TRBD2 (6 bases). The germline V gene encodes CDR1 LGHNA and CDR2 YSLEER. The V end was cut by 1 base, the J end by 2 bases, with 6 bases between. The CDR3 loop spans 13 amino acids.

This chain joins TRBV6-1 and TRBJ2-5; 10 bases are shared with TRBD2. Germline V CDR1 and CDR2: MNHNS, SASEGT. The CDR3 sequence is 16 residues long. J lost 2 bases, V lost 3 bases, and 6 bases had no gene match. The CDR3 DNA is TGTGCCAGCAGTGAGTGGACTAGCGGACCTCAAGAGACCCAGTACTTC. This codes for CASSEWTSGPQETQYF.

The chain has TRBV6-5 and TRBJ2-1, with TRBD1 identical over 10 bases. The CDR3 spans 15 residues. Losses at the gene ends were 7 bases for V and 4 bases for J; bases not matched to a gene: 7. From germline, CDR1 is MNHEY and CDR2 SVGAGI. CDR3 sequence (DNA): TGTGCCAGCAAGAATCGGACAGGGGGATACAATGAGCAGTTCTTC. It translates to CASKNRTGGYNEQFF.

As regards this clone: The junction shows a germline mismatch at one end, possibly a read error. The V gene is TRBV7-9, the J gene TRBJ1-2, with D tentatively TRBD1 (6 bases). Germline V CDR1 and CDR2: SEHNR, FQNEAQ (reference sequence). There are 14 residues in the CDR3. The CDR3 coding sequence is TGTGCTAGCAGCAGAGGGCAGGGGCAGGGTGGCTACACCTTC. It codes for CASSRGQGQGGYTF.

The chain has TRBV5-4 and TRBJ2-3; no firm D call. This CDR3 region has 14 residues. Germline CDR1 and CDR2: SGHNT and YYREEE (reference sequence). V lost 0 bases and J lost 5, with 10 bases in between. CDR3 region: CASSLEANKDTQYF. CDR3 nucleotide sequence: TGTGCCAGCAGCTTGGAGGCCAACAAAGATACGCAGTATTTT.

In its sample, this clone was seen a few times. The chain uses TRBV21-1 and TRBJ1-6; the table's TRBD1 call for D was not verified on the DNA. TRBV21-1 is shown as a pseudogene. This CDR3 spans 15 amino acids. The CDR3: CASSSRDSENSPLHF. Here the CDR3 DNA reads TGTGCCAGCAGCTCCCGGGACAGTGAAAATTCACCCCTCCACTTT.

This clone turned up a few times. The chain links TRBV4-2 to TRBJ2-7, with TRBD2 identical over 8 bases. After removal of 1 base from V and 5 bases from J, the junction contained 7 bases not matched to a gene. The CDR3 sequence is 15 residues long. The germline gives CDR1 LGHNA, CDR2 YNFKEQ. The DNA for the CDR3 is TGTGCCAGCAGCCAAGTCGGGAGGGTTCAGGACGAGCAGTACTTC. This encodes CASSQVGRVQDEQYF.

This sequence joins TRBV7-8 and TRBJ2-2, with 7 bases that match TRBD1. Germline CDR1 reads SGHVS; CDR2 reads FQNEAQ. This CDR3 spans 15 amino acids. V dropped 4 bases and J dropped 3; count of bases not matched to a gene: 5. The CDR3 DNA reads as TGTGCCAGCAGCTGGAGACAGGGCTACACCGGGGAGCTGTTTTTT. Amino acids: CASSWRQGYTGELFF.

The chain employs TRBV21-1 and TRBJ2-1. TRBV21-1 is a known pseudogene. This CDR3 comprises 15 residues. CDR3 nucleotide sequence: TGTGCCAGCAGCAGTTCTACAGTCAATGGGGATGAGCAGTTCTTC. Its protein product is CASSSSTVNGDEQFF.

This chain links TRBV7-2 with TRBJ2-5; D is possibly TRBD1 or TRBD2 (5 bases each). With 3 bases removed from V and 2 bases from J, the gap between germline ends came to 16 bases. Germline assignment: CDR1 SGHTA and CDR2 FQGNSA. This CDR3 contains 16 residues. Here the CDR3 reads CASSLAKTWGQETQYF. The CDR3 DNA sequence: TGTGCCAGCAGCTTGGCAAAAACATGGGGGCAAGAGACCCAGTACTTC. The full variable domain, its missing parts supplied by reference TRBV7-2 and TRBJ2-5, is GAGVSQSPSNKVTEKGKDVELRCDPISGHTALYWYRQSLGQGLEFLIYFQGNSAPDKSGLPSDRFSAERTGGSVSTLTIQRTQQEDSAVYLCASSLAKTWGQETQYFGPGTRLLVL.

In DNA, the CDR3 is TGTGCCAGCAGCTTAGAGGGGCAGAACACTGAAGCTTTCTTT. It encodes CASSLEGQNTEAFF. The rearrangement links TRBV11-2 to TRBJ1-1; D is perhaps TRBD1 (5 bases). The germline V gene encodes CDR1 SGHAT and CDR2 FQNNGV. The CDR3 is 14 residues long. Trimming removed 0 bases from V and 1 base from J, with 6 bases in between.

V gene TRBV4-3 combines with J gene TRBJ2-3; tentatively, D is TRBD2 (7 bases). The CDR3 has 19 amino acids. Trimming shortened V by 0 bases and J by 2 bases, and 21 bases separated the two germline ends. Germline V gene data show CDR1 as LGHNA and CDR2 as YSLEER. CDR3 DNA sequence: TGCGCCAGCAGCCAAGAAAGGGGGGACTACTTGCCTTCCACAGATACGCAGTATTTT. Encoded protein: CASSQERGDYLPSTDTQYF.

The chain carries TRBV25-1 and TRBJ2-7; weak D call: TRBD2 (6 bases). The CDR3 extends over 15 amino acids. The germline CDR1 and CDR2 sequences are MGHDK and SYGVNS. The V and J ends lost 2 bases and 4 bases respectively, with 15 bases between them. The CDR3 is CASSEGLASRYEQYF. The CDR3 region has the DNA TGTGCCAGCAGTGAAGGGCTAGCGAGTCGATACGAGCAGTACTTC.

The rearrangement links TRBV28 to TRBJ2-7; either TRBD1 or TRBD2 may supply D (5 bases each). The V gene's germline CDR1 is MDHEN and CDR2 SYDVKM. This CDR3 region has 17 residues. V lost 6 bases to trimming and J lost 0 bases, with 21 bases between them. The CDR3 DNA reads as TGTGCCAGCAGCACCCGTAGCGCGACAGACGGCTCCTACGAGCAGTACTTC. Its translation: CASSTRSATDGSYEQYF.

A remark on this clone: Different DNA sequences within this sample yield the same CDR3. V gene TRBV9 combines with J gene TRBJ2-3, with 13 bases fitting TRBD2. Germline values: CDR1 SGDLS, CDR2 YYNGEE. The CDR3 has 16 residues. The ends lost 4 bases at V and 5 bases at J; junction bases unmatched: 7. The CDR3 DNA reads TGTGCCAGCAGCTCAGGACTAGCGGGAGTAGGAGATACGCAGTATTTT. It encodes CASSSGLAGVGDTQYF.